This T cell receptor beta chain was recovered during a study of blood T cell repertoires in COVID-19. For the study at large: Both acute and convalescent COVID-19 samples were obtained from the United States, Italy and Spain.

In the original analysis: Amplified reference gene primers provided the basis for estimating nucleated cell counts. The method was immunoSEQ multiplex PCR; TCRdb's version includes in-frame clones alone and lacks a portion of them. From that table come the V and J calls and clone size; the DNA was used to work out D and trimming. The sample has about 230,000 clones, roughly 88% seen once. This clone was recorded once. This TCR derives from a man in his forties who had recovered from COVID-19. Source material: peripheral blood.

As DNA, the CDR3 is TGCAGTGCTAGTCCCCTAGCGGGAGTCGAGCAGTTCTTC. Translating it yields CSASPLAGVEQFF. The genes are TRBV20-1 and TRBJ2-1; 10 positions agree with TRBD2. The CDR3 loop spans 13 amino acids. The V gene's germline CDR1 is DFQATT and CDR2 SNEGSKA (reference sequence). J was trimmed by 10 bases and V by 3 bases; bases with no gene match: 6.